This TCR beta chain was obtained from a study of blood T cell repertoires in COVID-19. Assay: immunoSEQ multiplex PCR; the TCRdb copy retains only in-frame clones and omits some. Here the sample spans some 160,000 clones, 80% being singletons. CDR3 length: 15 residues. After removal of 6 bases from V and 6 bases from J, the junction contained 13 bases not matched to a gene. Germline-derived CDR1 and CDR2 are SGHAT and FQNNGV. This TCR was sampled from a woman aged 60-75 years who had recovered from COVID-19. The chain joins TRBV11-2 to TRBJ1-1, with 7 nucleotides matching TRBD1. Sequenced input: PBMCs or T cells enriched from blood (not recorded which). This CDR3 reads CASRDVQGTISEAFF. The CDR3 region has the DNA TGTGCCAGCAGAGATGTACAGGGGACGATCTCTGAAGCTTTCTTT.